A selection of T cell receptor beta chains follows, all from one sample in a study of shared T cell receptors in the human thymus. The table came from immunoSEQ multiplex PCR; TCRdb's copy has only in-frame clones and leaves some out. This repertoire shows some 400,000 clones, more than 85% found once; its top ten account for 0.02%. Sequencing input: thymocytes. The receptor source for this set is a human donor. Both conserved end residues are part of each CDR3. Fields, in order: CDR3 length, J gene, V gene, CDR3 protein.

15 | TRBJ2-5 | TRBV6-1 | CASRTGGEAQETQYF
15 | TRBJ2-1 | TRBV6-1 | CASSEREGSYNEQFF
13 | TRBJ1-2 | TRBV19 | CARSGSMLWGYTF
16 | TRBJ1-5 | TRBV28 | CASSSGTGGSNQPQHF
11 | TRBJ2-5 | TRBV20-1 | CRLMDQETQYF
15 | TRBJ1-2 | TRBV6-1 | CASKGSGAGGYGYTF
17 | TRBJ1-1 | TRBV10-2 | CASSESTILGTAEAEFF
13 | TRBJ1-5 | TRBV28 | CASSSWVDQPQHF
18 | TRBJ2-7 | TRBV10-1 | CASSRLPPGTGGFYEQYF
15 | TRBJ2-7 | TRBV7-6 | CASSLSRSQPYEQYF
14 | TRBJ2-1 | TRBV5-1 | CASYGGSTDNEQFF
16 | TRBJ1-5 | TRBV19 | CASTPTPPRGNQPQHF
14 | TRBJ2-2 | TRBV5-1 | CASSFLERSGELFF
11 | TRBJ2-1 | TRBV28 | CASSLLHEQFF
13 | TRBJ1-2 | TRBV27 | CASTRGEGYGYTF
15 | TRBJ2-7 | TRBV6-1 | CASSDRTVYHYEQYF
16 | TRBJ1-1 | TRBV19 | CASSIEWGARGTEAFF
15 | TRBJ2-1 | TRBV27 | CASSLSVRSVYEQFF
14 | TRBJ2-3 | TRBV28 | CASSLGRYTDTQYF
15 | TRBJ1-1 | TRBV28 | CASSRGGGSETEAFF
16 | TRBJ1-5 | TRBV12-2 | CASRCPGPWEDQPQHF
20 | TRBJ2-5 | TRBV9 | CASSVAKGQRPGNLQETQYF
18 | TRBJ1-1 | TRBV27 | CASSLSSGQGAPGTEAFF
16 | TRBJ2-5 | TRBV15 | CATSRGGSRIQETQYF
14 | TRBJ2-7 | TRBV4-1 | CASSPLAGGHEQYF
16 | TRBJ2-3 | TRBV30 | CAYTPRGGEVTDTQYF
14 | TRBJ2-1 | TRBV30 | CAWRPLANYNEQFF
16 | TRBJ2-1 | TRBV10-3 | CAISGGVGGIYNEQFF
17 | TRBJ2-5 | TRBV11-2 | CASSLGRERGPGETQYF
16 | TRBJ2-7 | TRBV6-6 | CASSYSKSPDGYEQYF
13 | TRBJ1-1 | TRBV30 | CAWSVGVYTEAFF
16 | TRBJ2-7 | TRBV10-2 | CASSEPGLGLLYEQYF
15 | TRBJ1-1 | TRBV5-6 | CASSDQTGKNTEAFF
17 | TRBJ1-1 | TRBV2 | CASSEALQDRGHTEAFF
17 | TRBJ1-5 | TRBV4-3 | CASSHRRDGDSNQPQHF
19 | TRBJ2-2 | TRBV28 | CASGEADSSGSRYTGELFF
16 | TRBJ1-1 | TRBV27 | CASSLREGLENTEAFF
11 | TRBJ2-7 | TRBV28 | CASRLINEQYF
13 | TRBJ2-3 | TRBV6-6 | CASRPPGTDTQYF
16 | TRBJ1-1 | TRBV18 | CASSPKATGTDTEAFF
16 | TRBJ2-1 | TRBV7-6 | CASSSSEGVPYNEQFF